This record looks at one T cell receptor beta chain sequence and its context. There is no known antigen for this receptor. No base quality information exists; no much larger clone differs at one position. The immunoSEQ Assay, a bias-controlled multiplex PCR, was used to amplify TCRbeta CDR3 regions from genomic DNA. On the study's bioinformatics: Within the assay, amplification of reference gene primers was used to estimate how many nucleated cells each sample contained. Sequence reads were collapsed and filtered to measure the absolute abundance of every unique TCRbeta CDR3 rearrangement. For each sample, productive Simpson clonality was calculated as the square root of Simpson's diversity index across productive rearrangements. The immuneACCESS repertoire file appears here via TCRdb, limited to in-frame rearrangements. These files lack a portion of the clones; in checked studies, under half of the deficit traces to unresolved V genes, and the cause of the others is not known. The V and J calls and clone size were taken over from that table, and D and trimming were inferred from the DNA. In all, the sample holds about 99,000 clones, and approximately 86% of those were seen once. The ten most abundant clones make up approximately 2% of the sample.

The data derive from a study of blood T cell repertoires in COVID-19 (dated by TCRdb to the early 2020s). Background for the entire study: Samples from collaborators originated in the United States, Italy and Spain and spanned both the acute and convalescent phases of COVID-19. The material from the prospective study consisted of cDNA or gDNA derived from T cells, B-cell-depleted T cells, or PBMCs. Subjects who had been exposed to COVID-19, were actively infected with it, or had recovered from it provided the deeply sampled blood TCRbeta repertoires that made up the dataset. The repertoires were made available in a free public database intended to serve as a resource for research on the immune response to SARS-CoV-2. The samples were drawn from the first 160 participants of the ongoing ImmuneRACE study and from some 1,300 subjects provided by 6 global collaborators. Sample metadata almost always included a de-identified subject ID, COVID-19 status, age in years and sex. Where available, HLA class I and class II types were obtained from metadata supplied by the sample provider rather than from assay-based typing. General conclusions and limits of the study: Clinical and demographic metadata were provided uncurated, with the amount varying by source and participant.

In Seattle, one collaborating source enrolled patients while the infection was active and tracked those patients longitudinally over the course of disease. Collaborating institutions collected whole blood in K2EDTA tubes following their own protocols. For TCRbeta analysis, collaborator samples were shipped as frozen whole blood, as isolated PBMCs, or as DNA extracted from either sample type. The germline ends are 13 bases apart after V is trimmed by 5 bases and J by 4 bases. Per the germline V gene, SGHDT is the CDR1 and YYEEEE is the CDR2. Including cysteine and phenylalanine, the CDR3 has 15 amino acids. The only DNA kept is the CDR3, 45 bases in frame from the first base.

The V and J genes are TRBV5-6 and TRBJ1-6; TRBD1 is perhaps the D gene, given 6 matching bases. Specimen: peripheral blood. The receptor was isolated from a man aged 50 to 59 with COVID-19, enrolled during active disease. The DNA sequence is given as TGTGCCAGCAGACCCTGGACAGTTTATAATTCACCCCTCCACTTT. The translation is CASRPWTVYNSPLHF.